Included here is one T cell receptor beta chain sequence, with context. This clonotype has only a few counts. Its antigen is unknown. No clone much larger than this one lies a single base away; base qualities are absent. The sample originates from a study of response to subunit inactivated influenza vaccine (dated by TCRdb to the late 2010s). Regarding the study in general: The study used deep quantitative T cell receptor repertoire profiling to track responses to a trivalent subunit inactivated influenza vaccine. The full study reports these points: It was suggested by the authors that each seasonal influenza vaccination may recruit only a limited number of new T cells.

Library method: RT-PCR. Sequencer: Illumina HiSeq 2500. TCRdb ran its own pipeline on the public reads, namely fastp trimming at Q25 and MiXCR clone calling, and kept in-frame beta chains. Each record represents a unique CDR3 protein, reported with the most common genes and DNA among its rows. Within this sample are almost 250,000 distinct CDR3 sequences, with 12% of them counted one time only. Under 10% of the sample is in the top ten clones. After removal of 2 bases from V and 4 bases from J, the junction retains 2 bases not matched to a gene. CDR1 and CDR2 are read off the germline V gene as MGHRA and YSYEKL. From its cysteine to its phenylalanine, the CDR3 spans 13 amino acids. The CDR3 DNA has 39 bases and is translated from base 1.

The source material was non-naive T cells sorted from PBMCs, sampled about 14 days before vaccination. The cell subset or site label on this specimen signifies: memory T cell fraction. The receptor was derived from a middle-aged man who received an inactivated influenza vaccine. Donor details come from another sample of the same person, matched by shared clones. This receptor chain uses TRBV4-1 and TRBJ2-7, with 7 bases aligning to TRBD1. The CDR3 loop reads CASSQWTGYEQYF. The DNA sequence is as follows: TGCGCCAGCAGCCAATGGACAGGATACGAGCAGTACTTC.